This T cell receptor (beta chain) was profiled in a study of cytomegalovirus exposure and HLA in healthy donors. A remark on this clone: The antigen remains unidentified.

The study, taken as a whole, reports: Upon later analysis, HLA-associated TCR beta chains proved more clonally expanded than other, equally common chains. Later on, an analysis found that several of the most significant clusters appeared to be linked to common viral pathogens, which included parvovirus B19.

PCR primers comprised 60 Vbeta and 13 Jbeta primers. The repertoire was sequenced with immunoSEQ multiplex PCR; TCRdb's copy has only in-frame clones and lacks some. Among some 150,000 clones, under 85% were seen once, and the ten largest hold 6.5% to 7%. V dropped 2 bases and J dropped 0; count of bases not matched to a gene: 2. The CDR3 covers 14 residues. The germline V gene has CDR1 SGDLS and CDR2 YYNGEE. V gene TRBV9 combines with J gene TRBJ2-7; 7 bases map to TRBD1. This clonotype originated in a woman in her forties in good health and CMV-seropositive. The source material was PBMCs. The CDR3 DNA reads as TGTGCCAGCAGCGTCGGGACAGCCTCCTACGAGCAGTACTTC. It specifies CASSVGTASYEQYF. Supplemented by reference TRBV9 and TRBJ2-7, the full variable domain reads DSGVTQTPKHLITATGQRVTLRCSPRSGDLSVYWYQQSLDQGLQFLIQYYNGEERAKGNILERFSAQQFPDLHSELNLSSLELGDSALYFCASSVGTASYEQYFGPGTRLTVT.